This T cell receptor beta chain stems from a study of cytomegalovirus exposure and HLA in healthy donors. Concerning this clone itself: Its antigen remains unidentified.

Researchers ran the PCR with 60 Vbeta and 13 Jbeta primers. Per the study methods: Later work found tens of millions of unique TCR beta chains, with roughly 11 million shared. Sequencing used immunoSEQ multiplex PCR; TCRdb keeps in-frame clones, though not all of them. V and J calls and clone size follow that table, whereas D and trimming were derived from the DNA. The sample holds about 150,000 clones, approximately 82% seen once. The CDR3 has 17 amino acids. V trimming: 4 bases; J trimming: 6 bases; junction bases outside the gene matches: 10. Germline V gives CDR1 SGHNT, CDR2 YYREEE (reference sequence). Study-wide findings and caveats: A missense DCLRE1C variant was associated with V- and J-gene trimming of TCR beta chains in a later analysis, and an independent cohort replicated the association. Accounts indicate the classifier identified cytomegalovirus status with strong specificity and sensitivity. When a later analysis compared HLA-associated TCR beta chains with equally common others, the HLA-associated chains turned out to be more clonally expanded and to have lower generation probabilities.

This receptor was obtained from a man between 18 and 35 years old in good health and CMV-seropositive. The chain links TRBV5-4 to TRBJ2-1; 13 positions agree with TRBD2. Material for sequencing was PBMCs. The CDR3 sequence is CASSQGPRTSGSNEQFF. The CDR3 DNA follows: TGTGCCAGCAGCCAAGGGCCCCGGACTAGCGGGAGCAATGAGCAGTTCTTC.